This entry is about one TCR beta chain. The antigen is not known. From germline, CDR1 is SGDLS and CDR2 YYNGEE. The CDR3 is made up of 19 amino acids. The V segment lost 0 bases and the J segment 3 bases; nucleotides outside the gene matches: 12. This sample was taken from a study of identical twins. Study results and limitations: Twins' excess sharing was less marked for out-of-frame beta sequences. Conclusions relied on cross-sectional statistical analysis, not following the same donors. Out-of-frame alpha sequences shared by twins showed excess low generation probability.

One entry per CDR3 protein results from TCRdb running MiXCR on the 5' RACE reads. Of 300,000 to 350,000 distinct CDR3 sequences listed, roughly an eighth were seen once; the top ten hold approximately 7.9%. The same specimen was also included in a second study, on yellow fever vaccine responses in identical twins.

Sequences were obtained from CD8+ T cells sorted from blood. J is TRBJ2-3 and V is TRBV9; 11 bases are shared with TRBD2. The receptor comes from a woman between 18 and 29 years old in good health. Here the CDR3 DNA reads TGTGCCAGCAGCGTAGACGATGTGAGACTAGCGGGACCTACAGATACGCAGTATTTT. This codes for CASSVDDVRLAGPTDTQYF.